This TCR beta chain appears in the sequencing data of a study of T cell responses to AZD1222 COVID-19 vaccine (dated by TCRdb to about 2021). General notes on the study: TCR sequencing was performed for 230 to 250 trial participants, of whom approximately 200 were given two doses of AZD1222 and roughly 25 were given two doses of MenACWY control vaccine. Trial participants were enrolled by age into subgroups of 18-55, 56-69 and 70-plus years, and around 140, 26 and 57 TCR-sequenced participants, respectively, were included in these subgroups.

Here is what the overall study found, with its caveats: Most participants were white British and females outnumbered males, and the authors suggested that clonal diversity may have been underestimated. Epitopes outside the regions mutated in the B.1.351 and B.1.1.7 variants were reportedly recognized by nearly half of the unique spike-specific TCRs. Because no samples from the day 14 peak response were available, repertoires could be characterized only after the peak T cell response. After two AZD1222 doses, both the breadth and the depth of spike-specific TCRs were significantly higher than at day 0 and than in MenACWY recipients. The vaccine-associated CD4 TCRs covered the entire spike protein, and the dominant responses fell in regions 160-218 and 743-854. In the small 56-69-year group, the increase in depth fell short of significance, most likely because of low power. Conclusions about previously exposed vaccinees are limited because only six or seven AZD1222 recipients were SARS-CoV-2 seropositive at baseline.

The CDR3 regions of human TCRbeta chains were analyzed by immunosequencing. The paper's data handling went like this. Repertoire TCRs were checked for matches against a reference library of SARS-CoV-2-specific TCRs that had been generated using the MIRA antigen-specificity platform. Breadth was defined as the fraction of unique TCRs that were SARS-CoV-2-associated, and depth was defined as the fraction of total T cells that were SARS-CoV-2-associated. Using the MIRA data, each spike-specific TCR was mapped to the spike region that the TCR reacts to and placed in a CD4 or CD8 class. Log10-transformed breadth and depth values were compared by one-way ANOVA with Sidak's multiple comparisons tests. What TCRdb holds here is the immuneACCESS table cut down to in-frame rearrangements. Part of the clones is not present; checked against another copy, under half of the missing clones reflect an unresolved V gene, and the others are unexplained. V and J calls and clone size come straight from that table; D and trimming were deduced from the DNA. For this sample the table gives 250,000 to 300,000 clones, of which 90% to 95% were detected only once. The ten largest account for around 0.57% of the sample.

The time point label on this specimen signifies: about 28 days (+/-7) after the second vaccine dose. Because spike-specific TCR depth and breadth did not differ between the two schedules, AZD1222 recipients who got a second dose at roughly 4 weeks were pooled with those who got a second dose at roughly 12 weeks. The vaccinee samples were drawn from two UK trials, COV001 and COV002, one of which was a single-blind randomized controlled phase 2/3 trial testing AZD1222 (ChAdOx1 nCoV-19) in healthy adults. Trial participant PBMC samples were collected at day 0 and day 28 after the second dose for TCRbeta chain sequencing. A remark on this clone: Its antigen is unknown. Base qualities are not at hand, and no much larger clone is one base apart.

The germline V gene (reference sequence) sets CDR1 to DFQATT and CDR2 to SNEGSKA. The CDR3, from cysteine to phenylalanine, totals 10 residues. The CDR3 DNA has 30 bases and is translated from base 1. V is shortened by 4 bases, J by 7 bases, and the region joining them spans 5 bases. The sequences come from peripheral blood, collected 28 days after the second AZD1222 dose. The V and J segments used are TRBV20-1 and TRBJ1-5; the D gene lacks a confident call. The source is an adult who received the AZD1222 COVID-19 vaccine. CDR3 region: CSAKGQPQHF. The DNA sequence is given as TGCAGTGCTAAGGGACAGCCCCAGCATTTT.